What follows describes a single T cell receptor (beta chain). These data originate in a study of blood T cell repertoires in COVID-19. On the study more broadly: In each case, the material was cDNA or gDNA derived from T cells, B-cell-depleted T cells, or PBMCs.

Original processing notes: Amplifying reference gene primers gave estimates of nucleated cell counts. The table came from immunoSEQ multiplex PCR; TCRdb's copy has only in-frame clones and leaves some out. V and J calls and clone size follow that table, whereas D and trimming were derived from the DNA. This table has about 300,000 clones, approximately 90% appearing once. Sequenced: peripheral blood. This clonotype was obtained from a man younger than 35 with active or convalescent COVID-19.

The CDR3 reads CASMEGRSYNSPLHF. CDR3 coding DNA: TGTGCCAGCATGGAGGGAAGGTCCTATAATTCACCCCTCCACTTT. This chain joins TRBV27 and TRBJ1-6; D is ambiguous. CDR3 length: 15 amino acids. Germline V gene data show CDR1 as MNHEY and CDR2 as SMNVEV (reference sequence). V lost 7 bases and J 1 base, leaving 11 bases between the germline ends.